The clone carrying this TCR beta chain came up many times. Its antigen is unidentified. These data are taken from a study of regulatory T cells in long-lasting Graves disease. Study-level results: Patients whose Graves' disease persisted exhibited lower TCR diversity than those newly diagnosed.

Trimming took 10 bases from V and 8 from J, leaving 12 bases between them. Germline CDR1 is ENHRY and CDR2 is SYGVKD. The CDR3 consists of 11 residues. Arm-PCR of CDR3 regions and iRepertoire HTBI primers were the basis on which TCR beta libraries were built. TCRdb independently ran MiXCR on the multiplex PCR reads; one entry per CDR3 protein. The sample lists roughly 500,000 distinct CDR3 sequences, about 13% occurring once. The time point was: newly diagnosed GD, antithyroid drugs for less than 3 months. From RNA extracted from PBMCs, the TCR library was made. The same data also went into a second study, on T cells in Graves' hyperthyroidism and ophthalmopathy.

Sequencing used peripheral blood mononuclear cells (PBMCs), obtained at new diagnosis, from a patient treated with antithyroid drugs. This sequence was found in a man aged 25 to 40 with Graves disease. The chain uses TRBV10-3 and TRBJ2-1; possibly TRBD1 or TRBD2 for D (5 bases each). The CDR3 DNA follows: TGTGCCAACGCCAGGGACCATGAGCAGTTCTTC. Protein sequence: CANARDHEQFF.